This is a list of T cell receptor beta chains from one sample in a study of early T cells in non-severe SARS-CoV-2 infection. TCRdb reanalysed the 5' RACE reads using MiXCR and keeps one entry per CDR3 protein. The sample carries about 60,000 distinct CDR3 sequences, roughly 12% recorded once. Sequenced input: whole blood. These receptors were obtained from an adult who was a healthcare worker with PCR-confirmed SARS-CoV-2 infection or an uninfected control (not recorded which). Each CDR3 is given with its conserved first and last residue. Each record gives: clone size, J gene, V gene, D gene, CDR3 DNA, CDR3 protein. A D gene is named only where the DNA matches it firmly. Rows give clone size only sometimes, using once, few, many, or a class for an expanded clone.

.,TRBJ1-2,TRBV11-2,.,TGTGCCAGCAGTCATAGCTATGGCTACACCTTC,CASSHSYGYTF
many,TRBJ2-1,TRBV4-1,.,TGCGCCAGCAGCCAAGATGGGGCCTCCCTCTACAATGAGCAGTTCTTC,CASSQDGASLYNEQFF
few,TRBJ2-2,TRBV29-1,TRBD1,TGCAGCGCCCGGACAGGGCCCCCGAGCACCGGGGAGCTGTTTTTT,CSARTGPPSTGELFF
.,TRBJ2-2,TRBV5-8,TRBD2,TGTGCCAGCAGTCGGCGGGGGGCTGCGCACACCGGGGAGCTGTTTTTT,CASSRRGAAHTGELFF
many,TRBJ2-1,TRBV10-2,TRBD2,TGCGCCAGCAGTGCGAACGGGGGGTACAATGAGCAGTTCTTC,CASSANGGYNEQFF
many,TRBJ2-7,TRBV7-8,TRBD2,TGTGCCAGCAGCTTAGCGCAAGCGGGAGGGTACTACGAGCAGTACTTC,CASSLAQAGGYYEQYF
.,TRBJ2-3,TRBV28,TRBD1,TGTGCCAGCAGCCCACGCGCCGGACAGGTTTACACAGATACGCAGTATTTT,CASSPRAGQVYTDTQYF
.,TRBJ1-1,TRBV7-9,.,TGTGCCAGCAGCTTCCAGGGGTCGAACACTGAAGCTTTCTTT,CASSFQGSNTEAFF
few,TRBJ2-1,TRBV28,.,TGTGCCAGCAGGCGACGGACTGCTAAGCAGTTCTTC,CASRRRTAKQFF
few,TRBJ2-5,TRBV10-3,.,TGTGCCATCAGTGTAGGGGAGACCCAGTACTTC,CAISVGETQYF
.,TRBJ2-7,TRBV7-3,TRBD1,TGTGCCAGCAGCCCAGCAGGGGGCGAGCAGTACTTC,CASSPAGGEQYF
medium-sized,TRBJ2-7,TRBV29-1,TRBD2,TGCAGCGTCTCCCTAGCGGGGCCCTACGAGCAGTACTTC,CSVSLAGPYEQYF
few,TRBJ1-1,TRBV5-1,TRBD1,TGCGCCAGCAGCGACCCGGGACAGGGAGGCACTGAAGCTTTCTTT,CASSDPGQGGTEAFF
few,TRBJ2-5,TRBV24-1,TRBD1,TGTGCCACCAGTGATCCGGGACAGGGTTTGGAAGAGACCCAGTACTTC,CATSDPGQGLEETQYF
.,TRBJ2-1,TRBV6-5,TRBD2,TGTGCCAGCAGTTCCTGGACTAGCTCCGACAATGAGCAGTTCTTC,CASSSWTSSDNEQFF
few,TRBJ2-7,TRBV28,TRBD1,TGTGCCAGCAGTGCACGACAGGGGGTGTTCTACGAGCAGTACTTC,CASSARQGVFYEQYF
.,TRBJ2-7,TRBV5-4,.,TGTGCCAGCAGCGTCCGGGACACATCAGCCTACGAGCAGTACTTC,CASSVRDTSAYEQYF
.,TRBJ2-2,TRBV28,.,TGTGCCAGCAGTTTCCTGGGGGGCACCGGGGAGCTGTTTTTT,CASSFLGGTGELFF
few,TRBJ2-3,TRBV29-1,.,TGCAGCGTTGAAGAAGTGGGCTCGAATACAGATACGCAGTATTTT,CSVEEVGSNTDTQYF
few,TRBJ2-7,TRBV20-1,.,TGCAGTGCTCTCAGGGTTGCCGAGCAGTACTTC,CSALRVAEQYF
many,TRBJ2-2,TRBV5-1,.,TGCGCCAGCAGCTTGGTGGCAGGGCTACGAGGCGGGGAGCTGTTTTTT,CASSLVAGLRGGELFF
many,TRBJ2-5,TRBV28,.,TGTGCCAGCAGTTCTCGAGTCAGGGCTGAAGAGACCCAGTACTTC,CASSSRVRAEETQYF
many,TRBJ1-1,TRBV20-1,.,TGCAGTGCCCCGATCAGGGCCACTGAAGCTTTCTTT,CSAPIRATEAFF
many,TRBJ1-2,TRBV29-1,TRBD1,TGCAGCGTTTCCGGGACAGTCGCTGGCTACACCTTC,CSVSGTVAGYTF
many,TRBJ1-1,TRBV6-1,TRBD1,TGTGCCAGCAAGGACAGGGGGTTCAGTGAAGCTTTCTTT,CASKDRGFSEAFF
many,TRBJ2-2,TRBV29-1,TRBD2,TGCAGCGTTTGTTCGTCATTTGCGGGAGCCGGGGAGCTGTTTTTT,CSVCSSFAGAGELFF
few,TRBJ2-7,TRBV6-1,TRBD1,TGTGCCAGCTCTGCAGACAGGGCCTCCTACGAGCAGTACTTC,CASSADRASYEQYF
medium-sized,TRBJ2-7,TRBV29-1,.,TGCAGCGTTGAAAACGACTACGAGCAGTACTTC,CSVENDYEQYF
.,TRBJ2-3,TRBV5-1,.,TGCGCCAGCAGGACTGCTCCCTTTGGCACAGATACGCAGTATTTT,CASRTAPFGTDTQYF
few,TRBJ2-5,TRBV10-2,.,TGCGCCAGCAGAGAAGGGGCCTTTCAGTACTTC,CASREGAFQYF
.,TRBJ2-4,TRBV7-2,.,TGTGCCAGCAGCCCCCGGGCAGGGATTCAGTACTTC,CASSPRAGIQYF
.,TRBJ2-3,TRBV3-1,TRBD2,TGTGCCAGCAGCCAAGAAGGGCTAGCGGGAGGGTTCACAAATACGCAGTATTTT,CASSQEGLAGGFTNTQYF
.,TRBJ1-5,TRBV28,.,TGTGCCAGCAGTCCTAGATGGGGGGCAGGGCAGCCCCAGCATTTT,CASSPRWGAGQPQHF
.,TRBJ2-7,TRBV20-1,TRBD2,TGCAGTGCTAGAGATAGCGGGAGGGCCAGGTACGAGCAGTACTTC,CSARDSGRARYEQYF
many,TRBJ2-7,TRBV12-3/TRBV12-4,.,TGTGCCAGCAGCGGGCCTTCCTACGAGCAGTACTTC,CASSGPSYEQYF
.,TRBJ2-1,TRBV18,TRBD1,TGTGCCAGCTCAGCTACAGGGGGGCATGAGCAGTTCTTC,CASSATGGHEQFF
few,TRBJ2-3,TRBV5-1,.,TGCGCCAGTTCCTCCGACTCGGCAAAGCAGTATTTT,CASSSDSAKQYF
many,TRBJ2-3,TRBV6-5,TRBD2,TGTGCCAGCAGCCCCAGCGGGAGGGCCACAGATACGCAGTATTTT,CASSPSGRATDTQYF
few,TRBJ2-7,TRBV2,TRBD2,TGTGCCAGCACCAGACTAGCGGGAGTTGAGCAGTACTTC,CASTRLAGVEQYF
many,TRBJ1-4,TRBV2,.,TGTGCCAGCAGTGAAAGGCCCTTAGTCATGAAGAAACTGTTTTTT,CASSERPLVMKKLFF
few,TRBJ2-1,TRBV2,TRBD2,TGTGCCAGCAGTCACCGGGGACTAGCCTCGGACAATGAGCAGTTCTTC,CASSHRGLASDNEQFF
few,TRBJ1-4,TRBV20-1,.,TGCAGTGCGCCAGGCAGTTTGAATGAAAAACTGTTTTTT,CSAPGSLNEKLFF
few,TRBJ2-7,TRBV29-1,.,TGCAGCGTTGTGCGGGGTCAGGGGTACGAGCAGTACTTC,CSVVRGQGYEQYF
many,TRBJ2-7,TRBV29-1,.,TGCAGCGCTGAGACACACCCCTACGAGCAGTACTTC,CSAETHPYEQYF
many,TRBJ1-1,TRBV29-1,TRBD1,TGCAGCGTTGCCCTCCTTCAGACAGGGTTCCCTGAAGCTTTCTTT,CSVALLQTGFPEAFF
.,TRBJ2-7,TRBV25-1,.,TGTGCCAGCAGTGAGAACATGCCTTCGGGGGAGCAGTACTTC,CASSENMPSGEQYF
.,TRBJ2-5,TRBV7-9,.,TGTGCCAGCCTAGAGGGGAACCAAGAGACCCAGTACTTC,CASLEGNQETQYF
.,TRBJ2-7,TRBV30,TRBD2,TGTGCCTGGAACCCTGGGACTAGCGGGAGGTTCGGAGCTTACGAGCAGTACTTC,CAWNPGTSGRFGAYEQYF
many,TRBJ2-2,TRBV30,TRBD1,TGTGCCTGGAGTCAACAATTAGGGGGCTGGACGGAGCTGTTTTTT,CAWSQQLGGWTELFF
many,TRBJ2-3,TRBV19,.,TGTGCCAGTAGTATAGATCTAGAGAGCACAGATACGCAGTATTTT,CASSIDLESTDTQYF
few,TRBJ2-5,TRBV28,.,TGTGCCAGCCTTCGAGCCCCCAGGGAGACCCAGTACTTC,CASLRAPRETQYF
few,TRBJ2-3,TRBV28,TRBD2,TGTGCCAGCAGTTCCCCGGGAGGAAGCACAGATACGCAGTATTTT,CASSSPGGSTDTQYF
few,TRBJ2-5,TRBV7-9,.,TGTGCCAGCAGCATGGGACATCTGAGGGGGCAAGAGACCCAGTACTTC,CASSMGHLRGQETQYF
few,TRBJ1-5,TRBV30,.,TGTGCCTGGAGTGGGGGTAGCAATCAGCCCCAGCATTTT,CAWSGGSNQPQHF
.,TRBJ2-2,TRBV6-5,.,TGTGCCAGCAGTTACTTTGCGAACACCGGGGAGCTGTTTTTT,CASSYFANTGELFF